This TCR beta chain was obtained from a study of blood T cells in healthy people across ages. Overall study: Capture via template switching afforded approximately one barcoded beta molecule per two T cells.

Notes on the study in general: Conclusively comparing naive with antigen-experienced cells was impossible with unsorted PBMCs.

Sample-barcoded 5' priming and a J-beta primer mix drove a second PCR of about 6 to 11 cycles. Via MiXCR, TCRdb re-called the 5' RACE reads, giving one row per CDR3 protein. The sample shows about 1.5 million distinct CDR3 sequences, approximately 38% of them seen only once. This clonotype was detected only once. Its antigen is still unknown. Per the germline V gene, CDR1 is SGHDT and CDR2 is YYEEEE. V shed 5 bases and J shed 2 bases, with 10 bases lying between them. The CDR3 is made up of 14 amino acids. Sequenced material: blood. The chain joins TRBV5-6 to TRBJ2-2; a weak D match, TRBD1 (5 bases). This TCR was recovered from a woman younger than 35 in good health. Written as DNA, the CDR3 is TGTGCCAGCAGGATCGGACACAACACCGGGGAGCTGTTTTTT. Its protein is CASRIGHNTGELFF.